The sequence of this T cell receptor beta chain was determined in a study of blood T cell repertoires in COVID-19. CDR3 length: 15 amino acids. V lost 4 bases to trimming and J lost 5 bases; unmatched junction nucleotides: 8. Germline CDR1 is SNHLY and CDR2 is FYNNEI. Everyone who took part was roughly 18 to 89 years old, and they came from 24 US areas. Profiling relied on immunoSEQ multiplex PCR, and the TCRdb table lists in-frame clones only, not all of them. This sample carries fewer than 300,000 clones, about 89% of them seen once, and the ten largest clones take approximately 9%. Sequencing used PBMCs or T cells enriched from blood (not recorded which). The chain recombines TRBV2 with TRBJ1-2; TRBD1 aligns across 9 bases. The TCR was taken from a man aged 35 to 55 who had recovered from COVID-19. CDR3 loop: CASSAPGQGFYGYTF. For the CDR3, the DNA is TGTGCCAGCAGTGCGCCGGGACAGGGATTTTATGGCTACACCTTC.